Included here is one T cell receptor beta chain sequence, with context. There are 17 residues in the CDR3. V lost 2 bases to trimming and J lost 6 bases, with 20 bases between them. Germline V gene sequence: CDR1 GTSNPN, CDR2 SVGIG (reference sequence). The source of the sample is a study of blood T cell repertoires in COVID-19. Profiled with immunoSEQ multiplex PCR; TCRdb holds only in-frame clones, not every one. This table holds around 700,000 clones, about nine tenths found once. The receptor's source is a woman aged 18-29 years with acute or convalescent COVID-19. This sequence joins TRBV30 and TRBJ1-6; possibly TRBD1 for D (5 bases). Sequencing was done on a sample of peripheral blood. CDR3 amino acids: CAWSQQPSGGGNSPLHF. For the CDR3, the DNA is TGTGCCTGGAGTCAACAACCCTCGGGGGGAGGTAATTCACCCCTCCACTTT. The full variable domain, completed using reference TRBV30 and TRBJ1-6, is SQTIHQWPATLVQPVGSPLSLECTVEGTSNPNLYWYRQAAGRGLQLLFYSVGIGQISSEVPQNLSASRPQDRQFILSSKKLLLSDSGFYLCAWSQQPSGGGNSPLHFGNGTRLTVT.